What follows are 18 T cell receptor beta chains derived from one specimen sequenced in a study of T cells in Graves' hyperthyroidism and ophthalmopathy. Amplified TCR beta CDR3 regions came from RNA transcripts. When the TCR CDR3 underwent first-round RT-PCR, the HTBI primer set was used. TCRdb reprocessed the multiplex PCR reads with MiXCR, giving one entry per CDR3 protein. Altogether a few hundred thousand distinct CDR3 sequences are present, around 46% being singletons, with the ten largest covering around 8%. Input material: peripheral blood or thyroid tissue (not recorded which). These receptors were collected from a woman under 30 with Graves' hyperthyroidism.

This clonotype came up a few times. The J gene is TRBJ2-7, the V gene TRBV6-2 or TRBV6-3, with 7 bases identical to TRBD1. With V trimmed by 7 bases and J by 2 bases, 5 bases remained unmatched. CDR1 is MNHEY, CDR2 SVGEGT, per germline. The CDR3 is 13 amino acids. The CDR3 region is CASKGQFTYEQYF. The CDR3 DNA reads TGTGCCAGCAAGGGACAGTTCACCTACGAGCAGTACTTC.

This clonotype was seen many times. The chain links TRBV6-1 to TRBJ2-6; D may match TRBD1 or TRBD2 (5 bases each). Germline-derived CDR1 and CDR2 are MNHNS and SASEGT. Trimming removed 1 base at V and 4 bases at J, with 8 bases between. CDR3 size: 15 residues. The CDR3 DNA reads TGTGCCAGCAGTGAAGTGGGGGAAGGGGCCAACGTCCTGACTTTC. Translation gives CASSEVGEGANVLTF.

This clonotype is a singleton in its sample. The genes are TRBV7-2 and TRBJ1-1, with no clear D. Germline loops: CDR1 SGHTA, CDR2 FQGNSA. The V end lost 1 base, the J end lost 11 bases, and 14 bases lay between the germline ends. The CDR3 sequence is 13 residues long. The CDR3 region is CASSLGVGSGAFF. CDR3 sequence (DNA): TGTGCCAGCAGCTTAGGAGTCGGTAGCGGGGCTTTCTTT.

This sequence joins TRBV30 and TRBJ2-5; D is perhaps TRBD2 (6 bases). The length of the CDR3 is 14 residues. Germline V CDR1 and CDR2: GTSNPN, SVGIG (reference sequence). With 0 bases removed from V and 4 bases from J, the gap between germline ends came to 12 bases. In nucleotides, the CDR3 is TGTGCCTGGAGTGTCCGGGACTTTCTAGAGACCCAGTACTTC. Translated: CAWSVRDFLETQYF.

The chain is built from TRBV29-1 and TRBJ1-5; tentatively, D is TRBD1 (6 bases). The CDR3 sequence is 16 residues long. V was cut by 6 bases and J by 2 bases, with 20 bases left in between. Germline lookup yields CDR1 SQVTM and CDR2 ANQGSEA. CDR3: CSVPRGSVFGNQPQHF. CDR3 in DNA: TGCAGCGTCCCCAGGGGCAGTGTATTCGGCAATCAGCCCCAGCATTTT.

Ten or more counts support this clonotype. V is TRBV12-3 or TRBV12-4 and J is TRBJ1-2; D remains unclear. V shed 8 bases and J shed 7 bases, with 17 bases lying between them. This CDR3 has 13 residues. The CDR3 here is CASARLGWRGYTF. The CDR3 DNA reads as TGTGCCAGCGCACGTCTAGGCTGGCGTGGCTACACCTTC.

This clonotype has just a few counts. This chain connects TRBV12-3 or TRBV12-4 to TRBJ2-1, with D maybe TRBD2 (6 bases). Trimming took off 8 bases at V and 10 bases at J, with 12 bases between the two ends. The CDR3 covers 11 residues. The CDR3 region is CASLYGGEQFF. In nucleotides, the CDR3 is TGTGCCAGCTTGTACGGGGGAGAGCAGTTCTTC.

The genes are TRBV15 and TRBJ1-2; 7 positions match TRBD1. The CDR3 is 17 residues long. The V gene end was trimmed by 3 bases and the J gene end by 0 bases; junction bases not matched to a gene: 10. Germline CDR1 is LNHNV and CDR2 is YYDKDF (reference sequence). The CDR3 sequence is CATSSLGGTVSNYGYTF. The CDR3 nucleotides read TGTGCCACCAGCAGTTTAGGAGGGACAGTTTCTAACTATGGCTACACCTTC.

This clonotype was seen at least ten times. The chain couples TRBV12-3 or TRBV12-4 to TRBJ2-5, with D unclear. CDR3 length: 13 residues. The V end lost 6 bases, the J end lost 0 bases, and 8 bases lay between the germline ends. For the CDR3, the DNA is TGTGCCAGCAGCTGCGACTACCAAGAGACCCAGTACTTC. Translation: CASSCDYQETQYF.

This clonotype appeared a few times. The genes are TRBV2 and TRBJ2-1; possibly TRBD2 for D (5 bases). CDR3 size: 14 residues. CDR1 is SNHLY and CDR2 is FYNNEI in the germline V gene. The V end lost 3 bases, the J end lost 5 bases, and 11 bases lay between the germline ends. CDR3 region: CASSEWTSNNEQFF. For the CDR3, the DNA is TGTGCCAGCAGTGAGTGGACTTCCAACAATGAGCAGTTCTTC. Drawing the rest from reference TRBV2 and TRBJ2-1, the complete variable domain is EPEVTQTPSHQVTQMGQEVILRCVPISNHLYFYWYRQILGQKVEFLVSFYNNEISEKSEIFDDQFSVERPDGSNFTLKIRSTKLEDSAMYFCASSEWTSNNEQFFGPGTRLTVL.

This chain uses TRBV6-2 or TRBV6-3 with TRBJ1-1; no firm D call. Germline V gene sequence: CDR1 MNHEY, CDR2 SVGEGT. Trimming took 4 bases from V and 5 from J, leaving 20 bases between them. This CDR3 is 16 amino acids long. CDR3 in DNA: TGTGCCAGCAGTTTTACTAGCGGGAGGGCGAGAACTGAAGCTTTCTTT. Translation: CASSFTSGRARTEAFF.

This clonotype was observed a single time. The V gene is TRBV7-9, the J gene TRBJ2-7, with D hard to call. Germline V CDR1 and CDR2: SEHNR, FQNEAQ (reference sequence). V was pared by 7 bases and J by 7 bases, with 8 bases between. This CDR3 has 10 amino acids. Here the CDR3 DNA reads TGTGCCAGCAACAACAATGAGCAGTACTTC. It yields the protein CASNNNEQYF.

This clonotype was picked up many times. The chain carries TRBV24-1 and TRBJ1-5; D is perhaps TRBD1 (5 bases). Germline V gene data show CDR1 as KGHDR and CDR2 as SFDVKD. The V gene lost 3 bases and the J gene lost 6 bases, with 14 bases spanning the gap. There are 15 residues in the CDR3. DNA for the CDR3: TGTGCCACCAGTGATCCAGGAAGGGGCAGTCAGCCCCAGCATTTT. This codes for CATSDPGRGSQPQHF.

The V gene is TRBV7-2, the J gene TRBJ2-2; TRBD1 might be the D (5 bases). The CDR3 runs to 15 residues. CDR1 is SGHTA and CDR2 is FQGNSA in the germline V gene. V was clipped by 1 base and J by 7 bases, with 13 bases between them. CDR3 region: CASSLGPGSGGELFF. The CDR3 DNA follows: TGTGCCAGCAGCTTAGGACCAGGGTCGGGCGGGGAGCTGTTTTTT.

This clonotype was seen more than once but under ten times. This rearrangement joins TRBV4-2 to TRBJ1-2; TRBD1 is a possible D gene (5 bases). V lost 0 bases, J lost 2 bases, and 10 bases lay in between. The CDR3 length is 15 residues. Germline values: CDR1 LGHNA, CDR2 YNFKEQ. CDR3 sequence: CASSQDPGVNYGYTF. Written as DNA, the CDR3 is TGTGCCAGCAGCCAAGACCCGGGGGTAAACTATGGCTACACCTTC.

This clonotype was counted many times. DNA of the CDR3: TGTGCCAGCAGCATTCATTCCGGGACTAGCGGGAGACGCTACGAGCAGTACTTC. This sequence encodes CASSIHSGTSGRRYEQYF. V is TRBV12-3 or TRBV12-4 and J is TRBJ2-7; 14 bases agree with TRBD2. The trim removed 6 bases at V and 3 bases at J, leaving 13 bases unmatched. The CDR3 totals 18 residues.

This clonotype was found a few times. The gene calls are TRBV12-3 or TRBV12-4 and TRBJ2-7, with TRBD2 identical over 10 bases. This CDR3 contains 18 residues. Losses at the gene ends were 5 bases for V and 0 bases for J; bases not matched to a gene: 13. CDR3 bases: TGTGCCAGCAGTGCTACGCCCCACAGCGGGAGGGCCTCCTACGAGCAGTACTTC. Protein sequence: CASSATPHSGRASYEQYF.

About this clonotype: One end of the junction does not line up with germline, which may come from a read error. J is TRBJ1-5 and V is TRBV20-1, with D uncertain. The CDR3 spans 8 residues. Looked up from germline, CDR1 is DFQATT and CDR2 is SNEGSKA (reference sequence). The DNA of the CDR3 is TGCAGTGCTAGGCCCCAGGACTTT. Encoded protein: CSARPQDF.